Below are 25 T cell receptor beta chains sequenced from a single sample in a study of T-cell reconstitution after alpha-beta-depleted transplantation in children. Preparation of the TCRbeta library was carried out with unique molecular identifiers. MiXCR, run by TCRdb on the PCR reads, gives a single entry per CDR3 protein. The table includes some 450,000 distinct CDR3 sequences, approximately 41% detected once. This specimen consisted of PBMCs, obtained before TCRalphabeta/CD19-depleted stem cell transplant. Every receptor here comes from a girl under 10 years old with aplastic anemia, due to receive a stem cell transplant.

This clonotype appeared a single time. V gene TRBV6-2 or TRBV6-3 combines with J gene TRBJ2-3; possibly TRBD2 for D (6 bases). V lost 7 bases to trimming and J lost 2 bases, with 31 bases between them. Germline V gene lookup returns CDR1 MNHEY and CDR2 SVGEGT. The CDR3 loop spans 20 amino acids. Here the CDR3 reads CASTTRGRPWAPLDTDTQYF. In nucleotides, the CDR3 is TGTGCCAGCACTACCCGGGGGAGGCCCTGGGCCCCACTAGACACAGATACGCAGTATTTT.

This clonotype showed up just a few times. This chain joins TRBV30 and TRBJ2-7; D not certain. This CDR3 contains 10 residues. Trimming took 1 base from V and 7 from J, leaving 5 bases between them. CDR1 and CDR2 (germline): GTSNPN, SVGIG (reference sequence). The CDR3: CAWSAAEQYF. CDR3 DNA: TGTGCCTGGAGTGCGGCAGAGCAGTACTTC.

Comment on this clonotype: A much larger clone lies one base from this, so it may be a read error. The rearrangement joins TRBV7-9 to TRBJ2-1, with a tentative D call TRBD1 (6 bases). Trimming stripped 5 bases from V and 4 bases from J, with 15 bases between. This CDR3 has 15 amino acids. In germline, CDR1 is SEHNR, CDR2 FQNEAQ (reference sequence). The CDR3 protein is CASSIVGTPYNEQFF. The CDR3 DNA is TGTGCCAGCAGCATAGTCGGGACACCTTACAATGAGCAGTTCTTC.

In this sample, this clonotype turned up a few times. The chain combines TRBV12-3 or TRBV12-4 with TRBJ2-5, with TRBD2 matching 7 bases. This CDR3 is 15 amino acids long. Trimming cost V 1 base and J 5 bases; bases outside gene matches: 7. The CDR3 spells CASSLDPWGGETQYF. CDR3 nucleotides: TGTGCCAGCAGTTTAGATCCCTGGGGGGGGGAGACCCAGTACTTC.

Ten or more counts support this clonotype. In DNA, the CDR3 is TGTGCCACCAGCAGTCAGGGAGACCACCGCACCGGGGAGCTGTTTTTT. It codes for CATSSQGDHRTGELFF. The J gene is TRBJ2-2, the V gene TRBV15; D possibly matches TRBD1 or TRBD2 (5 bases each). The CDR3 has 16 amino acids. CDR1 LNHNV and CDR2 YYDKDF come from the germline V gene (reference sequence). V was trimmed by 3 bases and J by 4 bases, leaving 15 bases between them.

Here the CDR3 reads CASSTAGVGRGISVEQFF. CDR3 coding DNA: TGTGCCAGCAGTACCGCCGGGGTAGGGCGGGGGATATCCGTTGAGCAGTTCTTC. V and J are TRBV6-2 or TRBV6-3 and TRBJ2-1, with 7 bases lining up with TRBD2. Trimming removed 5 bases from V and 9 bases from J; junction bases left unmatched: 22. Per germline, CDR1 MNHEY and CDR2 SVGEGT. The CDR3 extends over 18 amino acids.

This clonotype was observed many times. V gene TRBV5-1 combines with J gene TRBJ2-5; D gene ambiguous. V lost 0 bases and J 1 base, leaving 10 bases between the germline ends. Looked up from germline, CDR1 is SGHRS and CDR2 is YFSETQ. The CDR3 runs to 15 residues. CDR3 region: CASSLVGSSQETQYF. CDR3 DNA sequence: TGCGCCAGCAGCTTGGTGGGTAGCAGCCAAGAGACCCAGTACTTC.

V and J are TRBV9 and TRBJ2-7; D uncertain. Between the trimmed V and J ends, which lost 0 bases and 0 bases, there was a span of 10 bases. The V gene's germline CDR1 is SGDLS and CDR2 YYNGEE. This CDR3 has 15 amino acids. In DNA, the CDR3 is TGTGCCAGCAGCGTAGGGGCAGATAGCTCCTACGAGCAGTACTTC. Amino acid sequence: CASSVGADSSYEQYF.

This clonotype was counted at least ten times. CDR3 DNA sequence: TGCGCCAGCAGCTTTCACACAGATACGCAGTATTTT. It translates to CASSFHTDTQYF. This rearrangement joins TRBV5-1 to TRBJ2-3, with D hard to call. CDR3 size: 12 residues. CDR1 and CDR2 (germline): SGHRS, YFSETQ. V lost 2 bases and J lost 2, with 3 bases in between.

The chain employs TRBV4-1 and TRBJ2-7; D gene uncertain. The germline V gene encodes CDR1 MGHRA and CDR2 YSYEKL. The V and J ends lost 2 bases and 4 bases respectively, with 15 bases between them. This CDR3 contains 15 residues. This CDR3 reads CASSQSATAAYEQYF. The CDR3, as DNA: TGCGCCAGCAGCCAAAGCGCGACTGCTGCATACGAGCAGTACTTC.

Concerning this clonotype itself: A much larger clone lies a single base off, so this may be a read error. The V gene is TRBV7-9, the J gene TRBJ2-3; D is perhaps TRBD2 (6 bases). Germline-derived CDR1 and CDR2 are SEHNR and FQNEAQ (reference sequence). The CDR3 loop spans 14 amino acids. Trimming pared 8 bases from V and 3 bases from J, leaving 15 bases between. CDR3 sequence (DNA): TGTGCCAGCCGCGGGGTCCGGGTTACAGATACGCAGTATTTT. Translation: CASRGVRVTDTQYF.

This clonotype was seen many times. The chain links TRBV6-5 to TRBJ2-2; D remains unclear. Trimming took off 7 bases at V and 2 bases at J, with 11 bases between the two ends. Germline CDR1 MNHEY, CDR2 SVGAGI. The CDR3 is 14 residues long. CDR3 region: CASIKAQNTGELFF. In DNA, the CDR3 is TGTGCCAGCATTAAGGCCCAAAACACCGGGGAGCTGTTTTTT.

V is TRBV6-5 and J is TRBJ2-5; 8 nucleotides agree with TRBD2. From germline, CDR1 is MNHEY and CDR2 SVGAGI. The CDR3 length is 16 residues. Unmatched junction bases numbered 11, after V lost 4 bases and J lost 4 bases. In nucleotides, the CDR3 is TGTGCCAGCAGTTCCCACGGGAGGGCCTTCCCAGAGACCCAGTACTTC. This codes for CASSSHGRAFPETQYF.

The chain is built from TRBV20-1 and TRBJ2-7; 9 positions match TRBD2. CDR1 is DFQATT and CDR2 is SNEGSKA in the germline V gene (reference sequence). J gave up 1 base and V 5 bases, and 6 bases lay outside the gene matches. CDR3 length equals 14 residues. The CDR3: CSAYAGGRSYEQYF. The CDR3 DNA follows: TGCAGTGCTTACGCGGGAGGGAGGTCCTACGAGCAGTACTTC.

V and J are TRBV5-1 and TRBJ1-4, with a tentative D call TRBD1 (5 bases). Germline V gene data show CDR1 as SGHRS and CDR2 as YFSETQ. Trimming cost V 0 bases and J 7 bases, with 13 bases left between them. The CDR3 loop spans 15 amino acids. The CDR3, as DNA: TGCGCCAGCAGCTTGGATCGGGGCGGGTTTGAAAAACTGTTTTTT. Encoded protein: CASSLDRGGFEKLFF.

The chain is built from TRBV15 and TRBJ2-2; D gene ambiguous. The ends were cut back, 0 bases at V and 5 bases at J, with 7 bases in the middle. CDR1 and CDR2 (germline): LNHNV, YYDKDF (reference sequence). The CDR3 loop spans 14 amino acids. The chain's CDR3 is CATSRDLETGELFF. In DNA form, the CDR3 reads TGTGCCACCAGCAGAGACCTTGAGACCGGGGAGCTGTTTTTT.

The chain recombines TRBV5-1 with TRBJ2-5, with unresolved D. Germline assignment: CDR1 SGHRS and CDR2 YFSETQ. The CDR3 has 13 residues. Trimming removed 0 bases at V and 7 bases at J, with 10 bases between. This CDR3 reads CASSLGATMTQYF. CDR3 DNA sequence: TGCGCCAGCAGCTTGGGGGCCACGATGACCCAGTACTTC.

CDR3 amino acids: CASSLVREGGSYEQYF. CDR3 bases: TGCGCCAGCAGCTTGGTTCGGGAAGGGGGGTCCTACGAGCAGTACTTC. The rearrangement joins TRBV5-1 to TRBJ2-7; TRBD1 or TRBD2 may be the D gene (6 bases each). V gave up 0 bases and J gave up 1 base, with 14 bases separating them. This CDR3 is 16 amino acids long. From germline, CDR1 is SGHRS and CDR2 YFSETQ.

The chain has TRBV12-3 or TRBV12-4 and TRBJ2-1; TRBD2 aligns across 8 bases. The ends lost 7 bases at V and 8 bases at J; junction bases unmatched: 7. This CDR3 contains 13 residues. The CDR3 loop is CASTPGGIDEQFF. CDR3 coding DNA: TGTGCCAGCACGCCGGGGGGGATAGATGAGCAGTTCTTC.

The chain employs TRBV20-1 and TRBJ2-7, with 7 bases matching TRBD1. The trim removed 4 bases at V and 1 base at J, leaving 10 bases unmatched. This CDR3 region has 15 residues. Germline V gene data show CDR1 as DFQATT and CDR2 as SNEGSKA (reference sequence). CDR3 sequence: CSATETGSASYEQYF. CDR3 sequence (DNA): TGCAGTGCTACTGAGACAGGGTCCGCTTCCTACGAGCAGTACTTC.

This chain links TRBV5-1 with TRBJ1-1; 8 bases map to TRBD1. CDR1 is SGHRS, CDR2 YFSETQ, per germline. The CDR3 extends over 14 amino acids. Trimming at V came to 2 bases and at J to 2 bases, leaving 2 bases not matched to a gene. The CDR3 sequence is CASSFQGANTEAFF. The CDR3 DNA is TGCGCCAGCAGCTTCCAGGGGGCTAACACTGAAGCTTTCTTT.

The gene calls are TRBV7-9 and TRBJ2-7, with a possible D match to TRBD2 (5 bases). The CDR3 totals 17 residues. V was cut by 3 bases and J by 2 bases, with 20 bases left in between. Looked up from germline, CDR1 is SEHNR and CDR2 is FQNEAQ (reference sequence). The CDR3 region is CASSFLDGLSDTYEQYF. CDR3 DNA sequence: TGTGCCAGCAGCTTTCTCGACGGGCTTAGCGACACCTACGAGCAGTACTTC.

This clonotype was found a few times. This chain's CDR3 is CASSQDWGGSNSYEQYF. CDR3 in DNA: TGCGCCAGCAGCCAAGATTGGGGCGGCTCTAACTCCTACGAGCAGTACTTC. The chain combines TRBV4-3 with TRBJ2-7; TRBD1 might be the D (5 bases). The germline V and J ends were trimmed by 0 bases and 0 bases, with 15 bases remaining between them. CDR1 and CDR2 (germline): LGHNA, YSLEER. This CDR3 is 17 amino acids long.

The table lists this clonotype with a count of one. The gene calls are TRBV6-5 and TRBJ2-5; D gene unclear. This CDR3 contains 13 residues. Trimming left V 0 bases short and J 5 bases short, with 7 bases between. Germline V gene data show CDR1 as MNHEY and CDR2 as SVGAGI. The CDR3 loop is CASSYSTAETQYF. The CDR3 DNA reads as TGTGCCAGCAGTTACTCGACCGCGGAGACCCAGTACTTC.

This chain uses TRBV7-2 with TRBJ2-1; 9 bases agree with TRBD2. The CDR3 is 16 residues long. Germline V gene lookup returns CDR1 SGHTA and CDR2 FQGNSA. Trimming removed 1 base from V and 4 bases from J; junction bases left unmatched: 5. The CDR3 here is CASSLGPSGTYNEQFF. The CDR3 DNA reads TGTGCCAGCAGCTTAGGACCTAGCGGGACTTACAATGAGCAGTTCTTC.